Sequencing of this T cell receptor (beta chain) was carried out in a study of blood T cells in healthy people across ages. A sample-barcoded 5' primer and a J-beta primer mix were used in a second PCR of about 6 to 11 cycles. TCRdb independently ran MiXCR on the 5' RACE reads; one entry per CDR3 protein. The sample contains about 1,600,000 distinct CDR3 sequences, around 42% of which appear only once. There are a few counts of this clonotype. The specimen sequenced was blood. This sequence was found in a woman under 30 in good health.

The CDR3: CASTQNRRGNYGYTF. CDR3 sequence (DNA): TGTGCCAGCACCCAAAATAGGCGGGGGAACTATGGCTACACCTTC. This chain connects TRBV6-5 to TRBJ1-2; TRBD1 might be the D (5 bases). V was clipped by 7 bases and J by 2 bases, with 17 bases between them. In germline, CDR1 is MNHEY, CDR2 SVGAGI. This CDR3 spans 15 amino acids.